The 27 T cell receptor beta chains below were found in one sample sequenced in a study of cytomegalovirus exposure and HLA in healthy donors. The study ran its PCR with 60 Vbeta and 13 Jbeta primers. Generated by immunoSEQ multiplex PCR, the TCRdb table keeps only in-frame clones and is missing some. In the table there are over 110,000 clones, roughly 75% of which are singletons. Sequenced input: PBMCs. Receptors originate from a female donor in good health and CMV-seronegative.

The rearrangement joins TRBV27 to TRBJ1-1; D gene ambiguous. This CDR3 contains 15 residues. Germline V lookup: CDR1 MNHEY, CDR2 SMNVEV (reference sequence). Trimming took off 5 bases at V and 1 base at J, with 14 bases between the two ends. This chain's CDR3 is CASSPRWGGNTEAFF. The CDR3 DNA reads as TGTGCCAGCAGTCCTCGGTGGGGAGGGAACACTGAAGCTTTCTTT.

This clone was counted between two and nine times. This rearrangement joins TRBV5-1 to TRBJ2-2; D is unresolved. Germline-derived CDR1 and CDR2 are SGHRS and YFSETQ. The CDR3 covers 11 residues. Trimming cost V 2 bases and J 6 bases, with 2 bases left between them. The CDR3 DNA follows: TGCGCCAGCAGCTTCGCCGGGGAGCTGTTTTTT. Translating it yields CASSFAGELFF.

This clone was seen a single time. One end of the junction varies from germline; a read error may be responsible. The chain has TRBV6-1 and TRBJ2-4; 14 bases fit TRBD2. Germline values: CDR1 MNHNS, CDR2 SASEGT. The CDR3 is 20 amino acids. CDR3 residues: CASGEAQRLAGGPAKNIQYF. The CDR3 DNA reads as TGTGCCAGCGGTGAAGCGCAGCGACTAGCGGGGGGGCCTGCCAAAAACATTCAGTACTTC.

The chain recombines TRBV7-6 with TRBJ2-5; no firm D call. Trimming pared 5 bases from V and 5 bases from J, leaving 9 bases between. The length of the CDR3 is 12 residues. Germline loops: CDR1 SGHVS, CDR2 FNYEAQ. CDR3 DNA: TGTGCCAGCAGCGTTAATTTGGAGACCCAGTACTTC. It codes for CASSVNLETQYF.

The chain couples TRBV2 to TRBJ2-3; a possible D gene is TRBD2 (5 bases). Looked up from germline, CDR1 is SNHLY and CDR2 is FYNNEI. V was trimmed by 7 bases and J by 4 bases, leaving 15 bases between them. The CDR3 loop spans 14 amino acids. CDR3 nucleotide sequence: TGTGCCAGCAAGTTCGACTACGCGGCAGATACGCAGTATTTT. Translating it yields CASKFDYAADTQYF.

V gene TRBV9 combines with J gene TRBJ1-2; TRBD1 matches at 9 bases. Germline CDR1 SGDLS, CDR2 YYNGEE. This CDR3 contains 17 residues. The V and J ends lost 3 bases and 4 bases, in that order; junction bases with no gene match: 13. The DNA for the CDR3 is TGTGCCAGCAGCGGGCGTACCGGGACAGGGACTGTCTATGGCTACACCTTC. It codes for CASSGRTGTGTVYGYTF.

The chain couples TRBV2 to TRBJ2-3; no clear D gene. The CDR3 spans 16 residues. CDR1 and CDR2 from the germline V gene are SNHLY and FYNNEI. Trimming removed 7 bases at V and 2 bases at J, with 19 bases between. The CDR3 bases are TGTGCCAGCATTCCGACCCCTTACTACTCCACAGATACGCAGTATTTT. It encodes CASIPTPYYSTDTQYF. Full variable domain (outside the CDR3, taken from reference TRBV2 and TRBJ2-3): EPEVTQTPSHQVTQMGQEVILRCVPISNHLYFYWYRQILGQKVEFLVSFYNNEISEKSEIFDDQFSVERPDGSNFTLKIRSTKLEDSAMYFCASIPTPYYSTDTQYFGPGTRLTVL.

CDR3 sequence: CASSLVDRANYTF. CDR3 bases: TGTGCCAGCAGCTTAGTCGACAGGGCGAACTACACCTTC. This chain connects TRBV11-2 to TRBJ1-2; 7 bases are a match to TRBD1. Losses at the gene ends were 1 base for V and 10 bases for J; bases not matched to a gene: 6. The CDR3 consists of 13 residues. Germline CDR1 reads SGHAT; CDR2 reads FQNNGV.

The rearrangement links TRBV27 to TRBJ2-7; D not resolved. CDR3 length equals 15 residues. Germline CDR1 MNHEY, CDR2 SMNVEV (reference sequence). V dropped 6 bases and J dropped 3 bases, with 18 bases sitting between them. The CDR3 loop reads CASRTALMGHYEQYF. CDR3 nucleotide sequence: TGTGCCAGCAGAACAGCCCTAATGGGCCACTACGAGCAGTACTTC.

The rearrangement joins TRBV6-1 to TRBJ1-5, with a possible D match to TRBD1 (6 bases). The CDR3 has 15 amino acids. The V gene's germline CDR1 is MNHNS and CDR2 SASEGT. Trimming removed 6 bases at V and 4 bases at J, with 16 bases between. The CDR3 protein is CASRLAGVVNQPQHF. The CDR3 region has the DNA TGTGCCAGCAGGCTCGCAGGGGTGGTGAATCAGCCCCAGCATTTT.

The V call is TRBV5-1, the J call TRBJ2-1, with D tentatively TRBD2 (5 bases). V shed 0 bases and J shed 8 bases, with 6 bases lying between them. CDR3 length: 12 residues. CDR1 is SGHRS and CDR2 is YFSETQ in the germline V gene. CDR3 residues: CASSLVSDEQFF. DNA of the CDR3: TGCGCCAGCAGCTTGGTTAGCGATGAGCAGTTCTTC.

This clone was detected only a few times. This chain uses TRBV7-8 with TRBJ2-7, with 9 bases matching TRBD1. With 2 bases clipped from V and 6 bases from J, the junction kept 8 bases outside the gene matches. Germline CDR1 and CDR2: SGHVS and FQNEAQ. This CDR3 has 15 residues. The CDR3 loop reads CASSLIVGTGPEQYF. Here the CDR3 DNA reads TGTGCCAGCAGCTTAATCGTGGGGACAGGGCCCGAGCAGTACTTC. The full variable domain, its missing parts supplied by reference TRBV7-8 and TRBJ2-7, is GAGVSQSPRYKVAKRGQDVALRCDPISGHVSLFWYQQALGQGPEFLTYFQNEAQLDKSGLPSDRFFAERPEGSVSTLKIQRTQQEDSAVYLCASSLIVGTGPEQYFGPGTRLTVT.

The rearrangement uses TRBV29-1 and TRBJ1-2; 9 nucleotides agree with TRBD1. Germline-derived CDR1 and CDR2 are SQVTM and ANQGSEA. The CDR3 has 14 residues. V was pared by 7 bases and J by 7 bases, with 13 bases of the junction left unmatched. In DNA, the CDR3 is TGCAGCGATACGGACAGGGGAGGCCGAAGTGGCTACACCTTC. It yields the protein CSDTDRGGRSGYTF.

The V call is TRBV7-9, the J call TRBJ1-1; D is perhaps TRBD1 (5 bases). This CDR3 region has 13 residues. Trimming removed 1 base at V and 4 bases at J, with 7 bases between. Germline CDR1 is SEHNR and CDR2 is FQNEAQ (reference sequence). This chain's CDR3 is CASSLDRTTEAFF. DNA of the CDR3: TGTGCCAGCAGCTTAGACAGGACCACTGAAGCTTTCTTT.

With respect to this clone: Its ends do not fully match the called genes, so a read error is possible. The CDR3 loop is CDSSLSWQGNNQPQHF. CDR3 nucleotides: TGTGACAGCAGTTTATCATGGCAGGGGAACAATCAGCCCCAGCATTTT. V is TRBV27 and J is TRBJ1-5, with D possibly matching TRBD1 (6 bases). This CDR3 contains 16 residues. Germline CDR1 reads MNHEY; CDR2 reads SMNVEV (reference sequence).

The J gene is TRBJ2-1, the V gene TRBV18; D gene unclear. V was pared by 6 bases and J by 3 bases, with 15 bases between. CDR1 is KGHSH, CDR2 LQKENI, per germline. The CDR3 is 15 amino acids. CDR3 loop: CASSSPAVGYNEQFF. In nucleotides, the CDR3 is TGTGCCAGCTCGTCCCCGGCGGTGGGCTACAATGAGCAGTTCTTC.

The chain employs TRBV7-8 and TRBJ2-7, with D maybe TRBD1 (5 bases). The V and J ends lost 5 bases and 0 bases respectively, with 14 bases between them. CDR3 length: 15 amino acids. From germline, CDR1 is SGHVS and CDR2 FQNEAQ. CDR3 coding DNA: TGTGCCAGCAGCCCAAACAGGATTACCTCCTACGAGCAGTACTTC. It encodes CASSPNRITSYEQYF. Looking up the rest from reference TRBV7-8 and TRBJ2-7 gives the full variable domain: GAGVSQSPRYKVAKRGQDVALRCDPISGHVSLFWYQQALGQGPEFLTYFQNEAQLDKSGLPSDRFFAERPEGSVSTLKIQRTQQEDSAVYLCASSPNRITSYEQYFGPGTRLTVT.

CDR3 nucleotides: TGTGCCAGTAGTATAGATGCGGGACAGGGGGCGAAATTCTTC. This codes for CASSIDAGQGAKFF. The chain has TRBV19 and TRBJ2-1, with 12 nucleotides matching TRBD1. After removal of 0 bases from V and 16 bases from J, the junction contained 7 bases not matched to a gene. Germline CDR1 is LNHDA and CDR2 is SQIVND (reference sequence). This CDR3 spans 14 amino acids.

This clone was picked up one time. The CDR3 DNA follows: TGTGCCTGGAGTGCGTTCGACTCTAAGAGGACTGAAGCTTTCTTT. Its translation is CAWSAFDSKRTEAFF. This chain joins TRBV30 and TRBJ1-1; D unresolved. Between the trimmed V and J ends, which lost 1 base and 5 bases, there was a span of 17 bases. The CDR3 extends over 15 amino acids. Germline V gene sequence: CDR1 GTSNPN, CDR2 SVGIG (reference sequence).

This clone was observed a few times. In nucleotides, the CDR3 is TGTGCCAGCAGCGCGGACTTGGACACTGAAGCTTTCTTT. Encoded protein: CASSADLDTEAFF. The chain combines TRBV7-6 with TRBJ1-1; D unclear. The CDR3 consists of 13 residues. Germline values: CDR1 SGHVS, CDR2 FNYEAQ. Trimming shortened V by 5 bases and J by 3 bases, and 10 bases separated the two germline ends.

This rearrangement joins TRBV15 to TRBJ2-2; TRBD2 matches at 14 bases. Germline V gives CDR1 LNHNV, CDR2 YYDKDF (reference sequence). The V segment lost 5 bases and the J segment 6 bases; nucleotides outside the gene matches: 5. This CDR3 spans 16 amino acids. CDR3 protein: CATSLRTSGRSGELFF. Written as DNA, the CDR3 is TGTGCCACCAGCTTACGGACTAGCGGGAGGTCCGGGGAGCTGTTTTTT.

The V call is TRBV5-4, the J call TRBJ1-6; the D is unclear. V shed 2 bases and J shed 9 bases, with 12 bases lying between them. The CDR3 length is 14 residues. CDR1 SGHNT and CDR2 YYREEE come from the germline V gene (reference sequence). The CDR3 DNA reads TGTGCCAGCAGCTTAAGGCCAGAGGGTTCACCCCTCCACTTT. Amino acid sequence: CASSLRPEGSPLHF.

This clone was detected a few times. J is TRBJ2-1 and V is TRBV6-4; 7 positions agree with TRBD2. Germline CDR1 and CDR2: MRHNA and SNTAGT. CDR3 length: 15 residues. After removal of 3 bases from V and 7 bases from J, the junction contained 9 bases not matched to a gene. CDR3 protein: CASSERIGGGNEQFF. CDR3 DNA sequence: TGTGCCAGCAGTGAGCGAATTGGGGGGGGGAATGAGCAGTTCTTC.

About this clone: The junction shows a germline mismatch at one end, possibly a read error. CDR3 DNA: TGTGCCAGCACCCAGACAGGTACCTCGGGCTACCCCTTC. The encoded protein is CASTQTGTSGYPF. The V call is TRBV28, the J call TRBJ1-2; D is perhaps TRBD1 (6 bases). CDR1 and CDR2 from the germline V gene are MDHEN and SYDVKM. CDR3 size: 13 residues.

The rearrangement joins TRBV6-1 to TRBJ2-7, with 7 bases identical to TRBD1. Unmatched junction bases numbered 11, after V lost 3 bases and J lost 0 bases. The germline V gene has CDR1 MNHNS and CDR2 SASEGT. The CDR3 is 17 residues long. This CDR3 is CASSDGYRGPHSYEQYF. In DNA form, the CDR3 reads TGTGCCAGCAGTGACGGATACAGGGGACCCCACTCCTACGAGCAGTACTTC.

The gene calls are TRBV7-3 and TRBJ2-1, with 11 nucleotides matching TRBD2. V lost 0 bases, J lost 2 bases, and 3 bases stayed unmatched. The length of the CDR3 is 17 residues. Looked up from germline, CDR1 is SGHTA and CDR2 is FQGTGA. Here the CDR3 reads CASSLTGTSGTYNEQFF. The CDR3 DNA sequence: TGTGCCAGCAGCTTAACCGGGACTAGCGGAACCTACAATGAGCAGTTCTTC.

This clone came up a few times. Here the CDR3 reads CASSPLVGHWRANVLTF. The CDR3 DNA follows: TGTGCCAGCAGCCCCCTGGTGGGTCATTGGAGAGCCAACGTCCTGACTTTC. The chain uses TRBV11-2 and TRBJ2-6; D gene unclear. CDR1 is SGHAT, CDR2 FQNNGV, per germline. The CDR3 is made up of 17 amino acids. V was cut by 5 bases and J by 7 bases, with 21 bases left in between.